Shown below are 30 T cell receptor beta chains from a single sample sequenced in a study of beta chain features in type 1 diabetes. Expressed TCRB transcripts were sequenced, since all the RNA that had been isolated was reverse transcribed. Profiled with immunoSEQ multiplex PCR; TCRdb holds only in-frame clones, not every one. The sample shows 130,000 to 150,000 clones, approximately 52% of them seen only once. What was sequenced was Tregs from blood. Receptors were obtained from a man aged 18 to 35 in good health.

This clone occurred a few times. The chain uses TRBV4-3 and TRBJ2-6, with 8 bases aligning to TRBD1. This CDR3 has 15 amino acids. The V gene's germline CDR1 is LGHNA and CDR2 YSLEER. V lost 4 bases to trimming and J lost 2 bases; unmatched junction nucleotides: 1. The CDR3 loop is CASSPGGAGANVLTF. CDR3 DNA sequence: TGCGCCAGCAGCCCAGGGGGCGCTGGGGCCAACGTCCTGACTTTC.

This clone showed up just a few times. The chain is built from TRBV5-4 and TRBJ1-4; TRBD1 agrees at 8 bases. The V gene's germline CDR1 is SGHNT and CDR2 YYREEE (reference sequence). The J segment lost 8 bases and the V segment lost 4 bases, leaving 7 bases of the junction unmatched. The CDR3 extends over 14 amino acids. The CDR3 region has the DNA TGTGCCAGCAGCCCGACAGGGGATCGGGAAAAACTGTTTTTT. This translates into CASSPTGDREKLFF. The full variable domain, rest sourced from reference TRBV5-4 and TRBJ1-4, is ETGVTQSPTHLIKTRGQQVTLRCSSQSGHNTVSWYQQALGQGPQFIFQYYREEENGRGNFPPRFSGLQFPNYSSELNVNALELDDSALYLCASSPTGDREKLFFGSGTQLSVL.

The rearrangement joins TRBV7-8 to TRBJ1-2; D remains unclear. This CDR3 region has 15 residues. Germline V gene data show CDR1 as SGHVS and CDR2 as FQNEAQ. The V end was cut by 4 bases, the J end by 4 bases, with 16 bases between. The CDR3 DNA is TGTGCCAGCAGCTCCGGTAATCCGGAGGCCTATGGCTACACCTTC. This codes for CASSSGNPEAYGYTF.

The rearrangement joins TRBV7-2 to TRBJ2-3, with 9 bases fitting TRBD2. V trimming: 7 bases; J trimming: 4 bases; junction bases outside the gene matches: 6. CDR1 and CDR2 (germline): SGHTA, FQGNSA. This CDR3 has 14 amino acids. CDR3 DNA sequence: TGTGCCAGCAAATCGGCGGGGGGGCCAGATACGCAGTATTTT. Amino acid sequence: CASKSAGGPDTQYF.

The V and J genes are TRBV7-2 and TRBJ2-3, with TRBD2 matching 9 bases. The J segment lost 0 bases and the V segment lost 4 bases, leaving 5 bases of the junction unmatched. The length of the CDR3 is 16 residues. Germline V CDR1 and CDR2: SGHTA, FQGNSA. The CDR3 nucleotides are TGTGCCAGCAGCTCCCCAGCGGGGGGAAGCACAGATACGCAGTATTTT. As protein: CASSSPAGGSTDTQYF.

V is TRBV10-3 and J is TRBJ2-7; maybe TRBD1 (5 bases). This CDR3 contains 11 residues. CDR1 is ENHRY, CDR2 SYGVKD, per germline. The CDR3 protein is CASGFIDEQYF. The CDR3 region has the DNA TGTGCATCAGGGTTTATCGACGAGCAGTACTTC.

The chain carries TRBV11-2 and TRBJ2-7; tentative D call: TRBD2 (5 bases). The CDR3 has 16 residues. CDR1 and CDR2 (germline): SGHAT, FQNNGV. V lost 0 bases and J 1 base, leaving 13 bases between the germline ends. CDR3 coding DNA: TGTGCCAGCAGCTTAGATCTACCGGGAATTTCCTACGAGCAGTACTTC. This gives the protein CASSLDLPGISYEQYF.

This clone occurred a few times. This sequence joins TRBV7-2 and TRBJ2-5, with D maybe TRBD1 (6 bases). This CDR3 has 14 amino acids. Germline CDR1 and CDR2: SGHTA and FQGNSA. Between the trimmed V and J ends, which lost 6 bases and 3 bases, there was a span of 14 bases. This CDR3 is CASSFDRLKETQYF. The CDR3 DNA reads TGTGCCAGCAGTTTTGACAGGTTGAAAGAGACCCAGTACTTC. Full variable domain (outside the CDR3, taken from reference TRBV7-2 and TRBJ2-5): GAGVSQSPSNKVTEKGKDVELRCDPISGHTALYWYRQSLGQGLEFLIYFQGNSAPDKSGLPSDRFSAERTGGSVSTLTIQRTQQEDSAVYLCASSFDRLKETQYFGPGTRLLVL.

The rearrangement links TRBV28 to TRBJ2-7; 7 positions agree with TRBD1. Germline V gene lookup returns CDR1 MDHEN and CDR2 SYDVKM. Germline trimming cut 3 bases from V and 0 bases from J; bases unmatched to any gene: 5. The CDR3 totals 15 residues. CDR3 in DNA: TGTGCCAGCAGTTTCATGACAGGGCGCTCCTACGAGCAGTACTTC. This encodes CASSFMTGRSYEQYF.

The J gene is TRBJ2-1, the V gene TRBV28; the match to TRBD2 covers 7 bases. Germline trimming cut 6 bases from V and 7 bases from J; bases unmatched to any gene: 15. Germline V CDR1 and CDR2: MDHEN, SYDVKM. The length of the CDR3 is 16 residues. CDR3 nucleotides: TGTGCCAGCAGCAAGCGGGACCCCATCAAGGCAAATGAGCAGTTCTTC. Translation: CASSKRDPIKANEQFF.

The gene calls are TRBV4-3 and TRBJ1-5; D call uncertain. This CDR3 region has 14 residues. CDR1 and CDR2 (germline): LGHNA, YSLEER. The germline V and J ends were trimmed by 4 bases and 5 bases, with 12 bases remaining between them. CDR3: CASSRTKIDQPQHF. The CDR3 DNA reads TGCGCCAGCAGCCGCACTAAGATAGATCAGCCCCAGCATTTT.

The chain links TRBV5-1 to TRBJ1-2, with D hard to call. This CDR3 region has 16 residues. Trimming stripped 1 base from V and 4 bases from J, with 17 bases between. Germline V gives CDR1 SGHRS, CDR2 YFSETQ. The CDR3 protein is CASSLTGRTAGYGYTF. For the CDR3, the DNA is TGCGCCAGCAGCTTGACCGGGAGAACGGCGGGCTATGGCTACACCTTC.

The gene calls are TRBV6-1 and TRBJ2-2, with D possibly being TRBD2 (5 bases). This CDR3 contains 15 residues. V gave up 7 bases and J gave up 0 bases, with 12 bases separating them. Germline CDR1 and CDR2: MNHNS and SASEGT. The CDR3 here is CASNRPGTNTGELFF. The CDR3 DNA follows: TGTGCCAGCAATCGGCCGGGGACGAACACCGGGGAGCTGTTTTTT.

This clone was seen a few times. The rearrangement uses TRBV10-3 and TRBJ2-5; TRBD2 agrees at 10 bases. CDR1 and CDR2 (germline): ENHRY, SYGVKD. The CDR3 is 14 residues long. V was clipped by 4 bases and J by 4 bases; unmatched bases: 3. CDR3 in amino acids: CAISAGLARETQYF. In DNA, the CDR3 is TGTGCCATCAGTGCGGGACTAGCGAGAGAGACCCAGTACTTC.

This clone has just one count. V usage is TRBV30 and J usage is TRBJ2-7; 7 bases fit TRBD2. V trimming: 5 bases; J trimming: 3 bases; junction bases outside the gene matches: 10. This CDR3 has 14 residues. In germline, CDR1 is GTSNPN, CDR2 SVGIG (reference sequence). The CDR3 nucleotides read TGTGCCTGGGGTACACCGGGGGGACTCTACGAGCAGTACTTC. Translated: CAWGTPGGLYEQYF.

The V and J genes are TRBV13 and TRBJ2-1, with D perhaps matching TRBD1 (6 bases). Trimming removed 4 bases from V and 0 bases from J, with 13 bases in between. CDR1 is PRHDT and CDR2 is FYEKMQ in the germline V gene (reference sequence). The CDR3 sequence is 16 residues long. The DNA for the CDR3 is TGTGCCAGCAGCTCATACACGGACAGCTCCTACAATGAGCAGTTCTTC. Its translation is CASSSYTDSSYNEQFF.

The chain carries TRBV10-3 and TRBJ2-5, with 7 bases that match TRBD2. This CDR3 is built from 13 residues. CDR1 is ENHRY, CDR2 SYGVKD, per germline. The trim removed 6 bases at V and 0 bases at J, leaving 1 base unmatched. Here the CDR3 reads CAIRGTNQETQYF. The CDR3 nucleotides read TGTGCCATCAGGGGGACTAACCAAGAGACCCAGTACTTC.

J is TRBJ2-7 and V is TRBV20-1, with 8 bases identical to TRBD1. CDR1 is DFQATT and CDR2 is SNEGSKA in the germline V gene (reference sequence). CDR3 length: 11 amino acids. With V trimmed by 0 bases and J by 12 bases, 4 bases remained unmatched. CDR3 coding DNA: TGCAGTGCTAGAGATTTGACAGGGGCGTACTTC. Amino acid sequence: CSARDLTGAYF.

The chain has TRBV4-3 and TRBJ2-4; 8 bases are a match to TRBD2. CDR1 and CDR2 from the germline V gene are LGHNA and YSLEER. The V gene end was trimmed by 5 bases and the J gene end by 3 bases; junction bases not matched to a gene: 12. CDR3 length: 17 amino acids. The CDR3 coding sequence is TGCGCCAGCAGCAAAACCCTAGCGGGCGTGGGCAAAAACATTCAGTACTTC. Translation gives CASSKTLAGVGKNIQYF.

In DNA, the CDR3 is TGCGCCAGCAGCCGTTCCCACTTAGGGGGTACTGAAGCTTTCTTT. Translated: CASSRSHLGGTEAFF. The chain couples TRBV4-3 to TRBJ1-1; TRBD1 is a possible D gene (6 bases). CDR1 and CDR2 from the germline V gene are LGHNA and YSLEER. The length of the CDR3 is 15 residues. Between the trimmed V and J ends, which lost 4 bases and 5 bases, there was a span of 17 bases.

This clone showed up just a few times. This rearrangement joins TRBV10-2 to TRBJ2-2; D gene unclear. The germline V and J ends were trimmed by 2 bases and 6 bases, with 19 bases remaining between them. Germline V CDR1 and CDR2: WSHSY, SAAADI. The CDR3 spans 17 residues. Here the CDR3 reads CASSERRVATFPGELFF. CDR3 DNA sequence: TGCGCCAGCAGTGAGCGTCGAGTAGCAACGTTTCCCGGGGAGCTGTTTTTT.

The chain has TRBV7-2 and TRBJ1-3, with TRBD1 as a possible D gene (5 bases). The germline V and J ends were trimmed by 4 bases and 1 base, with 11 bases remaining between them. This CDR3 comprises 15 residues. The germline V gene encodes CDR1 SGHTA and CDR2 FQGNSA. CDR3 loop: CASSSYRWSGNTIYF. In DNA, the CDR3 is TGTGCCAGCAGCTCATACAGGTGGTCTGGAAACACCATATATTTT.

This clone was seen a handful of times. CDR3 loop: CASSVRGSGSPLHF. The CDR3 DNA reads as TGTGCCAGCAGCGTCAGGGGGTCGGGTTCACCCCTCCACTTT. This chain connects TRBV7-2 to TRBJ1-6; 7 nucleotides line up with TRBD1. Germline CDR1 is SGHTA and CDR2 is FQGNSA. The trim removed 5 bases at V and 9 bases at J, leaving 7 bases unmatched. The CDR3 length is 14 residues.

This clone was counted a few times. CDR3 coding DNA: TGTGCCAGCAGCGCGGACAGGACCAACTATGGCTACACCTTC. Translation gives CASSADRTNYGYTF. The chain links TRBV2 to TRBJ1-2; TRBD1 aligns across 7 bases. CDR1 and CDR2 from the germline V gene are SNHLY and FYNNEI. The CDR3 runs 14 residues. J was trimmed by 2 bases and V by 6 bases; bases with no gene match: 6.

The chain has TRBV4-3 and TRBJ2-3; 7 positions agree with TRBD1. Germline lookup yields CDR1 LGHNA and CDR2 YSLEER. Trimming removed 1 base from V and 4 bases from J; junction bases left unmatched: 8. The CDR3 sequence is 16 residues long. The CDR3 region has the DNA TGCGCCAGCAGCCAAGGCGGGCAGGGGGTCGCAGATACGCAGTATTTT. Amino acid sequence: CASSQGGQGVADTQYF.

V is TRBV7-2 and J is TRBJ1-2; D not resolved. There are 16 residues in the CDR3. Germline CDR1 reads SGHTA; CDR2 reads FQGNSA. V was cut by 2 bases and J by 6 bases, with 19 bases left in between. The CDR3: CASSLNGRPEDDGYTF. CDR3 sequence (DNA): TGTGCCAGCAGCTTAAATGGTCGGCCGGAGGACGATGGCTACACCTTC.

The chain carries TRBV28 and TRBJ1-5, with 8 bases aligning to TRBD1. With V trimmed by 6 bases and J by 2 bases, 18 bases remained unmatched. CDR3 length equals 19 residues. Germline CDR1 MDHEN, CDR2 SYDVKM. CDR3 DNA: TGTGCCAGCAGAATACTAGGCCGGGACAGGACGAGTGGCAATCAGCCCCAGCATTTT. Translating it yields CASRILGRDRTSGNQPQHF.

The chain employs TRBV18 and TRBJ2-7; weak D call: TRBD2 (6 bases). Trimming pared 1 base from V and 4 bases from J, leaving 11 bases between. Germline values: CDR1 KGHSH, CDR2 LQKENI. This CDR3 has 14 amino acids. The CDR3 DNA is TGTGCCAGCTCACCACGGGGGGATCTTTACGAGCAGTACTTC. Translated: CASSPRGDLYEQYF.

This chain uses TRBV27 with TRBJ2-1, with a tentative D call TRBD1 (5 bases). The germline V and J ends were trimmed by 6 bases and 3 bases, with 18 bases remaining between them. Germline V CDR1 and CDR2: MNHEY, SMNVEV (reference sequence). The CDR3 loop spans 16 amino acids. The chain's CDR3 is CASRFTGWGYYNEQFF. CDR3 coding DNA: TGTGCCAGCAGGTTTACCGGGTGGGGCTACTACAATGAGCAGTTCTTC.

The chain uses TRBV18 and TRBJ2-5; no clear D gene. CDR3 length: 12 amino acids. The germline V and J ends were trimmed by 4 bases and 7 bases, with 10 bases remaining between them. Germline CDR1 and CDR2: KGHSH and LQKENI. This CDR3 is CASSLEATTQYF. For the CDR3, the DNA is TGTGCCAGCTCACTTGAAGCAACGACCCAGTACTTC.